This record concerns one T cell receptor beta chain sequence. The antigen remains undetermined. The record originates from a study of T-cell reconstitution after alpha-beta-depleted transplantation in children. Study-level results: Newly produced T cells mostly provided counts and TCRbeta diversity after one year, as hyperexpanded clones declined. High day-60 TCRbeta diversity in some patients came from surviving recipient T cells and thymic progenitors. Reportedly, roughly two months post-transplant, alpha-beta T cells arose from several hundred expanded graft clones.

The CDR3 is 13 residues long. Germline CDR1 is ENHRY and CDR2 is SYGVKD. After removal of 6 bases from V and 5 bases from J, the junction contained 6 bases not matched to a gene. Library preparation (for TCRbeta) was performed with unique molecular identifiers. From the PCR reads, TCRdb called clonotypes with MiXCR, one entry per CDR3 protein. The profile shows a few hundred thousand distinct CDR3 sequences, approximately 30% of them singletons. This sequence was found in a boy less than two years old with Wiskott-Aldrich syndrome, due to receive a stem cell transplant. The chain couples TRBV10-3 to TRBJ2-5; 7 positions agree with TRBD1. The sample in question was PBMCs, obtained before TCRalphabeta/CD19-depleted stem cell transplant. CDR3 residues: CAIRDRPPETQYF. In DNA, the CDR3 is TGTGCCATCAGGGACAGGCCCCCGGAGACCCAGTACTTC.